These T cell receptor beta chains were read from a single sample in a study of blood T cell repertoires in COVID-19. Repertoires were generated with immunoSEQ multiplex PCR, while TCRdb's copy carries only in-frame clones and drops some. In the table there are about 220,000 clones, 83% of which are singletons. The sequenced sample was PBMCs or T cells enriched from blood (not recorded which). Source of these receptors: a woman aged 50 to 60 who had been exposed to COVID-19. The CDR3 runs from the conserved cysteine through the conserved F or W. A D gene is named only where the DNA matches it firmly. Not all rows give a size; the values are once, few, many and, for expanded clones, a class.

D | size | J | V | CDR3 | DNA
. | . | TRBJ2-3 | TRBV19 | CASRKGGGDTQYF | TGTGCCAGTAGGAAGGGCGGAGGGGATACGCAGTATTTT
. | . | TRBJ1-6 | TRBV6-2/TRBV6-3 | CASSYRRGSTYNSPLHF | TGTGCCAGCAGTTACCGGCGGGGCAGCACCTATAATTCACCCCTCCACTTT
TRBD2 | . | TRBJ2-5 | TRBV7-6 | CASSSTSGGPPWRFAQYF | TGTGCCAGCAGCTCTACTAGCGGGGGACCTCCGTGGCGTTTTGCCCAGTACTTC
. | . | TRBJ2-5 | TRBV12-3/TRBV12-4 | CASSFSGETQYF | TGTGCCAGCAGTTTCAGCGGAGAGACCCAGTACTTC
TRBD1 | . | TRBJ1-2 | TRBV13 | CASSRRDRVYGYTF | TGTGCCAGCAGCAGGCGGGACAGGGTCTATGGCTACACCTTC
. | . | TRBJ2-2 | TRBV24-1 | CATSVSLDTGELFF | TGTGCCACCAGTGTGTCACTAGACACCGGGGAGCTGTTTTTT
TRBD1 | . | TRBJ1-5 | TRBV5-8 | CASSGQGLGNQPQHF | TGTGCCAGCAGCGGACAGGGGTTGGGCAATCAGCCCCAGCATTTT
. | . | TRBJ1-5 | TRBV2 | CASSGTGLGQPQHF | TGTGCCAGCAGTGGAACGGGGTTGGGTCAGCCCCAGCATTTT
TRBD1 | . | TRBJ2-7 | TRBV3-1/TRBV3-2 | CASSQGTTIPGQTTYEQYF | TGTGCCAGCAGCCAAGGAACAACAATTCCGGGACAGACTACCTACGAGCAGTACTTC
TRBD1 | . | TRBJ1-1 | TRBV27 | CASSHGTVTEAFF | TGTGCCAGCAGTCATGGGACAGTCACTGAAGCTTTCTTT
. | . | TRBJ1-1 | TRBV5-1 | CASSLERGASNTEAFF | TGCGCCAGCAGCTTGGAGCGGGGTGCCTCGAACACTGAAGCTTTCTTT
TRBD1 | . | TRBJ1-6 | TRBV7-9 | CASSQGQTGSPLHF | TGTGCCAGCAGCCAGGGACAGACGGGTTCACCCCTCCACTTT
TRBD1 | . | TRBJ1-1 | TRBV19 | CASRRQGWETEAFF | TGTGCCAGTAGACGACAGGGGTGGGAAACTGAAGCTTTCTTT
TRBD2 | few | TRBJ2-2 | TRBV5-1 | CASSWSPAGGNTGELFF | TGCGCCAGCAGCTGGTCCCCAGCGGGGGGAAACACCGGGGAGCTGTTTTTT
. | once | TRBJ1-1 | TRBV29-1 | CSVARGWNTEAFF | TGCAGCGTCGCCAGGGGATGGAACACTGAAGCTTTCTTT
. | . | TRBJ2-5 | TRBV6-5 | CASSSRRKETQYF | TGTGCCAGCAGTTCACGGCGGAAAGAGACCCAGTACTTC
TRBD1 | few | TRBJ2-7 | TRBV3-1/TRBV3-2 | CASSPSGTVLYEQYF | TGTGCCAGCAGCCCCTCCGGGACAGTCCTCTACGAGCAGTACTTC
TRBD2 | few | TRBJ2-2 | TRBV6-5 | CASIRGGTGELFF | TGTGCCAGCATCCGGGGGGGGACTGGGGAGCTGTTTTTT
. | . | TRBJ1-2 | TRBV12-3/TRBV12-4 | CASSRRPSYGYTF | TGTGCCAGCTCTCGGAGACCCAGCTATGGCTACACCTTC
. | once | TRBJ1-1 | TRBV30 | CAWIRTSNTEAFF | TGTGCCTGGATTCGGACTTCGAACACTGAAGCTTTCTTT
. | . | TRBJ2-7 | TRBV5-4 | CASSYERVGAYEQYF | TGTGCCAGCAGCTATGAGCGGGTTGGGGCCTACGAGCAGTACTTC
TRBD2 | . | TRBJ2-3 | TRBV5-1 | CASSLGGGGTTDTQYF | TGCGCCAGCAGCTTGGGTGGCGGGGGGACCACAGATACGCAGTATTTT
. | . | TRBJ2-3 | TRBV19 | CASSIEARAVTDTQYF | TGTGCCAGTAGTATAGAGGCCAGGGCCGTCACAGATACGCAGTATTTT
TRBD1 | . | TRBJ2-7 | TRBV27 | CASSLVAGGDEQYF | TGTGCCAGCAGTTTAGTGGCAGGGGGTGACGAGCAGTACTTC
TRBD2 | . | TRBJ2-1 | TRBV28 | CASSGGPYNEQFF | TGTGCCAGTTCGGGGGGGCCTTACAATGAGCAGTTCTTC
TRBD1 | . | TRBJ1-2 | TRBV7-2 | CASSTRPGTGGGYTF | TGTGCCAGCAGCACCCGTCCCGGGACAGGGGGCGGCTACACCTTC
TRBD2 | once | TRBJ2-1 | TRBV27 | CAAGGPYNEQFF | TGTGCAGCGGGGGGGCCCTACAATGAGCAGTTCTTC
TRBD1 | . | TRBJ1-2 | TRBV7-9 | CASSLGWTGNGYTF | TGTGCCAGCAGCTTAGGCTGGACAGGGAATGGCTACACCTTC
. | . | TRBJ1-1 | TRBV19 | CASSIWGRNTEAFF | TGTGCCAGTAGTATTTGGGGCAGAAACACTGAAGCTTTCTTT
TRBD1 | . | TRBJ1-2 | TRBV20-1 | CSASGTGSNYGYTF | TGCAGTGCTAGTGGGACAGGGTCTAACTATGGCTACACCTTC
TRBD2 | . | TRBJ2-1 | TRBV2 | CASSPSAGGYNEQFF | TGTGCCAGCAGCCCTTCAGCGGGGGGCTACAATGAGCAGTTCTTC
. | . | TRBJ1-1 | TRBV7-3 | CASSLGQANTEAFF | TGTGCCAGCAGCTTAGGGCAGGCGAACACTGAAGCTTTCTTT
. | . | TRBJ1-2 | TRBV21-1 | CASHRGLESYGYTF | TGTGCCAGCCACAGGGGGCTGGAGAGCTATGGCTACACCTTC
. | . | TRBJ1-5 | TRBV3-1/TRBV3-2 | CASSQDPGESNQPQHF | TGTGCCAGCAGCCAAGATCCAGGGGAATCTAATCAGCCCCAGCATTTT
TRBD1 | . | TRBJ2-1 | TRBV3-1/TRBV3-2 | CASSQPIDRAVGNEQFF | TGTGCCAGCAGCCAACCGATCGACAGGGCGGTAGGGAATGAGCAGTTCTTC
. | . | TRBJ2-4 | TRBV15 | CATSTPSRAQNIQYF | TGTGCCACCAGCACCCCGTCCAGGGCTCAAAACATTCAGTACTTC
. | . | TRBJ1-3 | TRBV7-8 | CASSVDRHSGNTIYF | TGTGCCAGCAGCGTAGACAGACACTCTGGAAACACCATATATTTT
TRBD1 | . | TRBJ1-1 | TRBV10-1 | CASSPDRWNTEAFF | TGCGCCAGCAGTCCGGACAGGTGGAACACTGAAGCTTTCTTT
. | . | TRBJ1-1 | TRBV18 | CASSQGTGMNTEAFF | TGTGCCAGCTCACAGGGAACAGGAATGAACACTGAAGCTTTCTTT
. | . | TRBJ2-7 | TRBV27 | CASSAAPGLYEQYF | TGTGCCAGCAGTGCTGCCCCAGGCCTCTACGAGCAGTACTTC
. | once | TRBJ2-7 | TRBV12-3/TRBV12-4 | CASSYSQTYEQYF | TGTGCCAGCAGTTATTCCCAGACCTACGAGCAGTACTTC
. | . | TRBJ1-6 | TRBV6-5 | CASGLDSPLHF | TGTGCCAGCGGGCTCGATTCACCCCTCCACTTT
. | . | TRBJ1-2 | TRBV5-1 | CASSENPGTTGYTF | TGCGCCAGCAGCGAAAATCCGGGAACCACGGGCTACACCTTC
TRBD1 | . | TRBJ1-4 | TRBV10-3 | CAISKGALSEKLFF | TGTGCCATCAGTAAGGGGGCTTTATCGGAAAAACTGTTTTTT
TRBD2 | few | TRBJ2-2 | TRBV4-2 | CASSPGVTSGFYTGELFF | TGTGCCAGCAGCCCAGGGGTGACTAGCGGGTTCTACACCGGGGAGCTGTTTTTT
. | . | TRBJ1-5 | TRBV28 | CASSYSNQPQHF | TGTGCCAGCAGCTATAGCAATCAGCCCCAGCATTTT
. | . | TRBJ1-2 | TRBV4-2 | CASSRGGANYGYTF | TGTGCCAGCAGCCGGGGGGGAGCTAACTATGGCTACACCTTC
. | . | TRBJ2-1 | TRBV3-1/TRBV3-2 | CASSHARDIYNEQFF | TGTGCCAGCAGCCACGCACGGGACATTTACAATGAGCAGTTCTTC
. | . | TRBJ2-7 | TRBV7-2 | CASSLASTGYEQYF | TGTGCCAGCAGCTTAGCATCTACGGGCTACGAGCAGTACTTC
TRBD1 | . | TRBJ1-2 | TRBV2 | CASSQGAHYGYTF | TGTGCCAGCAGCCAGGGGGCCCACTATGGCTACACCTTC
. | . | TRBJ1-2 | TRBV5-1 | CASSYREGGAYGYTF | TGCGCCAGCAGCTACCGTGAGGGAGGTGCCTATGGCTACACCTTC
. | . | TRBJ2-1 | TRBV10-3 | CAISELHSHNEQFF | TGTGCCATCAGTGAATTGCACAGCCACAATGAGCAGTTCTTC
. | . | TRBJ1-1 | TRBV3-1/TRBV3-2 | CASSLSQMNTEAFF | TGTGCCAGCAGCCTATCCCAGATGAACACTGAAGCTTTCTTT
. | . | TRBJ2-7 | TRBV10-2 | CASSDNFEQYF | TGCGCCAGCAGTGACAACTTCGAGCAGTACTTC
. | . | TRBJ2-1 | TRBV13 | CASSFWAGSPYNEQFF | TGTGCCAGCAGCTTCTGGGCGGGAAGCCCTTACAATGAGCAGTTCTTC
. | . | TRBJ2-5 | TRBV28 | CASSLLGRETQYF | TGTGCCAGCAGTTTATTGGGGAGAGAGACCCAGTACTTC
TRBD1 | . | TRBJ1-2 | TRBV12-3/TRBV12-4 | CASRSTGGDGYTF | TGTGCCAGCAGGTCCACAGGGGGAGATGGCTACACCTTC
. | . | TRBJ1-1 | TRBV5-8 | CASSHTPKNTEAFF | TGTGCCAGCAGCCACACACCAAAGAACACTGAAGCTTTCTTT